This T cell receptor (beta chain) was recovered during a study of siplizumab effects on memory and regulatory T cells. Study-level points and caveats: Naive or memory phenotype was unassignable for roughly 75-95% of proliferating CD4+ or CD8+ clones. Both greater diversity than memory cells and a major contribution to the alloresponse seemed to characterize naive T cells.

Clones were read by immunoSEQ multiplex PCR, and TCRdb kept only the in-frame ones, dropping some. Seen here are 87,000 or so clones, 85% to 90% observed once, and the top ten hold roughly 14%. For this clone: Its specificity is not known.

This TCR came from a human donor in good health. The specimen sequenced was CD4+ T cells sorted from blood.

CDR3 sequence (DNA): TGTGCCAGTAGTACTGGCCCCGGGACAGGGAGAGAGTCGGGCCAGTACTTC. Translation gives CASSTGPGTGRESGQYF. The chain uses TRBV19 and TRBJ2-5; the match to TRBD1 covers 9 bases. Germline trimming cut 4 bases from V and 10 bases from J; bases unmatched to any gene: 19. The CDR3 is 17 residues long. Germline CDR1 and CDR2: LNHDA and SQIVND (reference sequence).